This is a list of T cell receptor beta chains from one sample in a study of T cells in localized non-small cell lung cancer. Sequencing was performed with immunoSEQ multiplex PCR; in TCRdb, only in-frame clones are kept and a portion is missing. The table shows 39,000 or so clones, with about 80% occurring only once. The sample was PBMCs, taken before any cancer treatment. The receptors come from a man between 35 and 75 years old with stage II lung adenocarcinoma. CDR3s include the opening cysteine and the closing phenylalanine or tryptophan. The D gene is left open where the match is weak. Some rows mark clone size as missing; the rest say once, few, many or name a class of expanded clone.

>TRBJ2-7|NA|NA|TRBV10-2|12
CASSANSYEQYF
TGCGCCAGCAGTGCAAATTCCTACGAGCAGTACTTC
>TRBJ2-7|NA|TRBD2|TRBV2|14
CASSHSSGSYEQYF
TGTGCCAGCAGTCACTCTAGCGGTTCCTACGAGCAGTACTTT
>TRBJ2-2|NA|NA|TRBV7-9|14
CAGGVWENTGELFF
TGTGCCGGAGGGGTGTGGGAGAACACCGGGGAGCTGTTTTTT
>TRBJ2-3|medium-sized|NA|TRBV2|12
CASRTATDTQYF
TGTGCCAGCAGGACAGCCACAGATACGCAGTATTTT
>TRBJ2-3|NA|TRBD1|TRBV13|16
CASSLGRQGSTDTQYF
TGTGCCAGCAGCTTAGGGAGACAGGGATCCACAGATACGCAGTATTTT
>TRBJ2-7|few|NA|TRBV13|12
CASSRETYEQYF
TGTGCCAGCAGCAGAGAAACCTACGAGCAGTACTTC
>TRBJ2-7|NA|NA|TRBV4-2|16
CASSQDIGTLMNEQYF
TGTGCCAGCAGCCAAGATATTGGCACCCTCATGAACGAGCAGTACTTC
>TRBJ1-1|few|TRBD1|TRBV9|15
CASSVGGGQDTEAFF
TGTGCCAGCAGCGTAGGAGGGGGCCAGGACACTGAAGCTTTCTTT
>TRBJ2-5|NA|NA|TRBV30|12
CAWRESEETQYF
TGTGCCTGGAGGGAAAGCGAAGAGACCCAGTACTTC
>TRBJ2-1|once|TRBD2|TRBV14|19
CASSQLAGGGPAVYNEQFF
TGTGCCAGCAGCCAACTAGCGGGAGGGGGGCCCGCAGTGTACAATGAGCAGTTCTTC
>TRBJ2-2|NA|NA|TRBV6-5|14
CASSYSGGRVELFF
TGTGCCAGCAGTTACTCGGGAGGAAGGGTGGAGCTGTTTTTT
>TRBJ1-2|NA|NA|TRBV6-5|14
CASSPPGVGYGYTF
TGTGCCAGCAGTCCCCCGGGGGTGGGCTATGGCTACACCTTC
>TRBJ2-3|NA|TRBD2|TRBV11-1|13
CASSGGLAGVLYF
TGTGCCAGCAGCGGGGGACTAGCGGGAGTTCTGTATTTT
>TRBJ2-1|NA|NA|TRBV7-9|13
CASSLVVTPEQFF
TGTGCCAGCAGCTTAGTGGTCACCCCCGAGCAGTTCTTC
>TRBJ2-1|NA|TRBD2|TRBV30|12
CAWTSGYNEQFF
TGTGCCTGGACTAGCGGTTACAATGAGCAGTTCTTC
>TRBJ2-7|NA|TRBD1|TRBV6-1|13
CASSSPGGWEQYF
TGTGCCAGCAGTTCACCAGGGGGCTGGGAGCAGTACTTC
>TRBJ2-5|once|NA|TRBV19|15
CASSILGQGPETQYF
TGTGCCAGTAGTATATTAGGGCAGGGCCCAGAGACCCAGTACTTC
>TRBJ2-5|NA|TRBD1|TRBV27|15
CASSPWTGVRKTQYF
TGTGCCAGCAGTCCATGGACAGGGGTACGAAAGACCCAGTACTTC
>TRBJ1-2|NA|TRBD1|TRBV6-5|15
CASRGQGASDYGYTF
TGTGCCAGCAGGGGACAGGGCGCGTCAGACTATGGCTACACCTTC
>TRBJ2-3|NA|NA|TRBV11-2|11
CASSLKGTQYF
TGTGCCAGCAGCTTAAAGGGTACGCAGTATTTT
>TRBJ1-4|once|TRBD1|TRBV14|16
CASSQGPAQGNEKLFF
TGTGCCAGCAGCCAAGGACCAGCACAGGGGAATGAAAAACTGTTTTTT
>TRBJ2-2|NA|NA|TRBV19|15
CASTLGFTGTGELFF
TGTGCCAGTACCCTGGGGTTTACGGGCACCGGGGAGCTGTTTTTT
>TRBJ1-3|NA|NA|TRBV7-2|14
CASSFGGAGNTIYF
TGTGCCAGCAGCTTCGGGGGTGCTGGAAACACCATATATTTT
>TRBJ2-4|once|NA|TRBV4-1|15
CASSQVGIAKNIQYF
TGCGCCAGCAGCCAGGTGGGAATAGCCAAAAACATTCAGTACTTC
>TRBJ1-1|NA|NA|TRBV11-2|14
CASSSLGKNTEAFF
TGTGCCAGCAGCTCCCTAGGGAAGAACACTGAAGCTTTCTTT
>TRBJ2-5|NA|NA|TRBV5-1|13
CASSLEQSETQYF
TGCGCCAGCAGCTTGGAACAGTCAGAGACCCAGTACTTC
>TRBJ2-7|NA|NA|TRBV28|10
CASGAYEQYF
TGTGCCAGCGGGGCATACGAGCAGTACTTC
>TRBJ2-2|once|NA|TRBV7-7|14
CASSLYELTGELFF
TGTGCCAGCAGCTTATACGAGCTCACCGGGGAGCTGTTTTTT
>TRBJ1-5|few|NA|TRBV6-5|15
CASSSPQYPHQPQHF
TGTGCCAGCAGCTCCCCCCAATATCCCCATCAGCCCCAGCATTTT
>TRBJ1-1|NA|NA|TRBV15|14
CATSRAEGETEAFF
TGTGCCACCAGCAGAGCCGAGGGGGAGACTGAAGCTTTCTTT
>TRBJ1-1|NA|NA|TRBV28|15
CASSRRDAHYSEAFF
TGTGCCAGCAGCCGCCGGGACGCCCATTACTCTGAAGCTTTCTTT
>TRBJ2-6|once|TRBD1|TRBV5-1|16
CASSLGRGSGANVLTF
TGCGCCAGCAGCTTAGGCAGGGGGTCCGGGGCCAACGTCCTGACTTTC
>TRBJ2-3|NA|NA|TRBV15|15
CATSRGERSTDTQYF
TGTGCCACCAGCAGGGGAGAGCGGAGCACAGATACGCAGTATTTT
>TRBJ2-1|NA|NA|TRBV11-1|15
CASSFRWTSYNEQFF
TGTGCCAGCAGCTTTAGGTGGACGTCCTACAATGAGCAGTTCTTC
>TRBJ1-3|NA|TRBD1|TRBV27|16
CASSPRRTGAGNTIYF
TGTGCCAGCAGTCCCAGGAGGACAGGGGCTGGAAACACCATATATTTT
>TRBJ1-1|NA|NA|TRBV7-2|14
CASSYDSLPSVAFF
TGTGCCAGCAGCTACGACAGCCTCCCCTCCGTAGCTTTCTTT
>TRBJ2-5|NA|TRBD1|TRBV5-1|14
CASSLATGEETQYF
TGCGCCAGCAGCTTGGCGACAGGGGAAGAGACCCAGTACTTC
>TRBJ1-5|NA|NA|TRBV7-2|15
CASSFTERGNQPQHF
TGTGCCAGCAGCTTCACTGAACGGGGCAATCAGCCCCAGCATTTT
>TRBJ2-5|NA|NA|TRBV23-1|15
CASSQSRNLQETQYF
TGCGCCAGCAGTCAATCCCGGAACCTACAAGAGACCCAGTACTTC